This T cell receptor (beta chain) was documented in a study of blood T cell repertoires in COVID-19. About the research overall: Samples came from the United States, Italy and Spain, spanning acute and convalescent COVID-19. Sources were T cells, B-cell-depleted T cells, or PBMCs; the material itself was cDNA or gDNA.

In the original analysis: For nucleated cells, counts were estimated from reference gene primer amplification. TCRdb's table, derived via immunoSEQ multiplex PCR, lists solely in-frame clones and lacks some. D and trimming were read from the DNA, whereas the V and J calls and clone size are those reported in that table. Altogether roughly 90,000 clones are present, around four fifths being singletons, with the ten largest covering 25% to 40%. This clone is a singleton in its sample. The CDR3 runs 13 residues. V was shortened by 2 bases and J by 4 bases, with 9 bases between the two germline ends. CDR1 and CDR2 from the germline V gene are SGHDT and YYEEEE.

The rearrangement uses TRBV5-6 and TRBJ1-2; no definite D call. The receptor was derived from an elderly woman with active or convalescent COVID-19. The sample was peripheral blood. This CDR3 reads CASSLVTGYGYTF. DNA for the CDR3: TGTGCCAGCAGCTTAGTAACGGGCTATGGCTACACCTTC. The full variable domain, rest sourced from reference TRBV5-6 and TRBJ1-2, is DAGVTQSPTHLIKTRGQQVTLRCSPKSGHDTVSWYQQALGQGPQFIFQYYEEEERQRGNFPDRFSGHQFPNYSSELNVNALLLGDSALYLCASSLVTGYGYTFGSGTRLTVV.